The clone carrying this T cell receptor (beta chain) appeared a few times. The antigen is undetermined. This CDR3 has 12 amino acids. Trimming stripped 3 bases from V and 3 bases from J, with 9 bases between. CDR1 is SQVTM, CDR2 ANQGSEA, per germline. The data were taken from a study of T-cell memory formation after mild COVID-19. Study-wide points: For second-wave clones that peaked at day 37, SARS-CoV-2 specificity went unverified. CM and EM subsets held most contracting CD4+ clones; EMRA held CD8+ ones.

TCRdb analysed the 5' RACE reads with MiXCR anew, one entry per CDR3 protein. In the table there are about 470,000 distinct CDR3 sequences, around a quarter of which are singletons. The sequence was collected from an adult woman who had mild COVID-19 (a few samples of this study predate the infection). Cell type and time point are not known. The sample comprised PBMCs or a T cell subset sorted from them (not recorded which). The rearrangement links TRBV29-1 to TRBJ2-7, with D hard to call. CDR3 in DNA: TGCAGCGTTGAGACTTTCCTCTACGAGCAGTACTTC. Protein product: CSVETFLYEQYF.